The 9 T cell receptor beta chains listed next were all sequenced from one sample in a study of blood T cells in healthy people across ages. Combining a sample-barcoded 5' primer with a J-beta primer mix, a second PCR ran for roughly 7 to 11 cycles. TCRdb itself ran the 5' RACE reads through MiXCR, one entry per CDR3 protein. The table lists 800,000 to 950,000 distinct CDR3 sequences, just under 30% of them singletons. This same sample was also part of a study on T cells of mothers and their children.

Sequenced sample: blood. The source is a woman aged 40 to 55 in good health.

This clonotype came up many times. This sequence joins TRBV6-4 and TRBJ2-1; possibly TRBD1 for D (5 bases). This CDR3 is built from 13 residues. CDR1 and CDR2 (germline): MRHNA, SNTAGT. Trimming removed 6 bases from V and 5 bases from J, with 11 bases in between. The CDR3 sequence: CASRAGPNNEQFF. In nucleotides, the CDR3 is TGTGCCAGCAGGGCAGGGCCTAACAATGAGCAGTTCTTC.

The chain combines TRBV7-2 with TRBJ1-5, with 10 bases aligning to TRBD1. V lost 5 bases, J lost 6 bases, and 7 bases stayed unmatched. CDR1 is SGHTA, CDR2 FQGNSA, per germline. CDR3 length: 15 amino acids. CDR3 sequence reads: CASSPGTGASQPQHF. CDR3 in DNA: TGTGCCAGCAGCCCGGGGACAGGGGCGTCTCAGCCCCAGCATTTT.

The rearrangement joins TRBV7-9 to TRBJ2-7; D ambiguous. Germline V gives CDR1 SEHNR, CDR2 FQNEAQ (reference sequence). V was cut by 2 bases and J by 0 bases, with 17 bases left in between. The CDR3 is made up of 17 amino acids. The CDR3 coding sequence is TGTGCCAGCAGCTTACACAACGGCCATACGAACTCCTACGAGCAGTACTTC. It translates to CASSLHNGHTNSYEQYF.

This chain joins TRBV7-8 and TRBJ2-5, with D unresolved. This CDR3 comprises 14 residues. V lost 3 bases and J lost 1, with 9 bases in between. Germline CDR1 SGHVS, CDR2 FQNEAQ. The CDR3 reads CASSFRLGQETQYF. The CDR3 DNA is TGTGCCAGCAGCTTCCGACTGGGCCAAGAGACCCAGTACTTC.

This clonotype was observed a handful of times. The chain recombines TRBV11-2 with TRBJ2-2, with 11 bases fitting TRBD1. Germline CDR1 is SGHAT and CDR2 is FQNNGV. After removal of 5 bases from V and 5 bases from J, the junction contained 4 bases not matched to a gene. This CDR3 has 15 amino acids. The CDR3 is CASSQDRGRTGELFF. DNA of the CDR3: TGTGCCAGCAGCCAGGACAGGGGGCGGACCGGGGAGCTGTTTTTT.

At least ten counts were recorded for this clonotype. The V call is TRBV4-2, the J call TRBJ1-2; D is perhaps TRBD1 (6 bases). Germline-derived CDR1 and CDR2 are LGHNA and YNFKEQ. V shed 2 bases and J shed 6 bases, with 13 bases lying between them. This CDR3 is 14 amino acids long. The DNA for the CDR3 is TGTGCCAGCAGCCAATTAAAACAGGGTGATGGCTACACCTTC. It encodes CASSQLKQGDGYTF.

This clonotype was seen at least ten times. One end of the junction does not line up with germline, which may come from a read error. The chain combines TRBV7-3 with TRBJ2-3; 12 bases map to TRBD2. The CDR3 loop spans 16 amino acids. Looked up from germline, CDR1 is SGHTA and CDR2 is FQGTGA. CDR3 amino acids: CASSLTSGGTRDTQYF. CDR3 bases: TGTGCCAGCAGCCTAACTAGCGGGGGGACGCGAGATACGCAGTATTTT.

The chain uses TRBV7-9 and TRBJ2-5; possible D gene TRBD2, 5 bases. The end of the DNA aligns better with TRBJ2-4, so the J call may be wrong. This CDR3 contains 14 residues. The germline V gene encodes CDR1 SEHNR and CDR2 FQNEAQ (reference sequence). The CDR3 reads CASSPGLIKNIQYF. The CDR3 DNA reads TGTGCCAGCAGCCCAGGACTTATCAAAAACATTCAGTACTTC.

This clonotype was counted ten times or more. The chain links TRBV5-1 to TRBJ2-1, with TRBD2 as a possible D gene (6 bases). V lost 0 bases and J lost 4, with 8 bases in between. This CDR3 is 14 amino acids long. Germline values: CDR1 SGHRS, CDR2 YFSETQ. The CDR3 DNA follows: TGCGCCAGCAGCTTGGGCGGGATATACAATGAGCAGTTCTTC. This gives the protein CASSLGGIYNEQFF.